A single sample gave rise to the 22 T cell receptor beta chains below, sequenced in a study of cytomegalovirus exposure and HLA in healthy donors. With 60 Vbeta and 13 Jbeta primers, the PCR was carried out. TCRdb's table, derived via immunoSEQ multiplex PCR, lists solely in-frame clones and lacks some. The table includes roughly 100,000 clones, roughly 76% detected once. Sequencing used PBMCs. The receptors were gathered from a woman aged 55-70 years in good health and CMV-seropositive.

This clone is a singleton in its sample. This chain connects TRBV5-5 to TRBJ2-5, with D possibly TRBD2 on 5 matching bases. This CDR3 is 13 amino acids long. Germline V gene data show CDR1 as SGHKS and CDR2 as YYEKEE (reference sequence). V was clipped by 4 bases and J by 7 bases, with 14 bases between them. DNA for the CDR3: TGTGCCAGCAGCCGAGGACTGGATGGGACCCAGTACTTC. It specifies CASSRGLDGTQYF.

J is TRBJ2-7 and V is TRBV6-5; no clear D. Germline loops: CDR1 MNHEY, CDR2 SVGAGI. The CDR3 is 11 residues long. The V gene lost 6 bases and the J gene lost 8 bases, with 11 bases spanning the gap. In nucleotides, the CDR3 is TGTGCCAGCAGCCACGGGTTTCAGCAGTACTTC. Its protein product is CASSHGFQQYF.

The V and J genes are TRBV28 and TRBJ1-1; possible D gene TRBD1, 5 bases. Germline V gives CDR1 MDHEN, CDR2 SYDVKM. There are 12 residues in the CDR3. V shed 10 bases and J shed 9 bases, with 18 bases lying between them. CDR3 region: CAILTGGIKAFF. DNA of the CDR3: TGTGCCATCCTTACCGGGGGGATAAAAGCTTTCTTT.

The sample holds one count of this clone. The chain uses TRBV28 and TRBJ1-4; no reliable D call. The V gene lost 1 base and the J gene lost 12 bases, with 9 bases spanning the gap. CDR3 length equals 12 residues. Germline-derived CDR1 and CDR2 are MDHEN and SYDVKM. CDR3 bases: TGTGCCAGCAGTTTATACCCCCGGGAACTGTTTTTT. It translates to CASSLYPRELFF. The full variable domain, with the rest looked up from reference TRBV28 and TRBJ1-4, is DVKVTQSSRYLVKRTGEKVFLECVQDMDHENMFWYRQDPGLGLRLIYFSYDVKMKEKGDIPEGYSVSREKKERFSLILESASTNQTSMYLCASSLYPRELFFGSGTQLSVL.

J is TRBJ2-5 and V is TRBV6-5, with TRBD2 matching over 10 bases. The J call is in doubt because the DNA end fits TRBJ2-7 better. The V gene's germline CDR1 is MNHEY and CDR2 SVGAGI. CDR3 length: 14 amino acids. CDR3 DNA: TGTGCCAGCAGTTACCTAGCGGGAGACTACGAGCAGTACTTC. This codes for CASSYLAGDYEQYF.

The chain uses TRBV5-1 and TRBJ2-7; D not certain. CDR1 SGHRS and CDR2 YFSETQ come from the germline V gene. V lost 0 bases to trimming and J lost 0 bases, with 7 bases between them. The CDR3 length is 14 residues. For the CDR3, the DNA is TGCGCCAGCAGCTTGGTGGCCGACTCCTACGAGCAGTACTTC. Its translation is CASSLVADSYEQYF.

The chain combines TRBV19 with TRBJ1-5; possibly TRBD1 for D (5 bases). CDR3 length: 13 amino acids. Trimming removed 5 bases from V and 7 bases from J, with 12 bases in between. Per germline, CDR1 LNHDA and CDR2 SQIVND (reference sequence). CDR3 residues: CASSAGLRQPQHF. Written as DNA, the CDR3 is TGTGCCAGTAGTGCAGGGTTGAGGCAGCCCCAGCATTTT. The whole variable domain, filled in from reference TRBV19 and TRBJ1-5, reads DGGITQSPKYLFRKEGQNVTLSCEQNLNHDAMYWYRQDPGQGLRLIYYSQIVNDFQKGDIAEGYSVSREKKESFPLTVTSAQKNPTAFYLCASSAGLRQPQHFGDGTRLSIL.

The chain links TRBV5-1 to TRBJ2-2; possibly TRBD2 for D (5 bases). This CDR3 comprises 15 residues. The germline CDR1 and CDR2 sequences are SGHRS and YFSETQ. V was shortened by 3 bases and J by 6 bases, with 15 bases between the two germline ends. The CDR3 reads CASSSVAGRAGELFF. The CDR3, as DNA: TGCGCCAGCAGCTCCGTCGCGGGTCGAGCCGGGGAGCTGTTTTTT.

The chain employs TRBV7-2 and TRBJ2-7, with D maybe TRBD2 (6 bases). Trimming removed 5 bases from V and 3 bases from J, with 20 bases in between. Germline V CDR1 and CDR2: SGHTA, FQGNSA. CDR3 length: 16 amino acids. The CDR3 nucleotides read TGTGCCAGCAGCCAAACCGAAATTAGCGGAGGCTACGAGCAGTACTTC. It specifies CASSQTEISGGYEQYF.

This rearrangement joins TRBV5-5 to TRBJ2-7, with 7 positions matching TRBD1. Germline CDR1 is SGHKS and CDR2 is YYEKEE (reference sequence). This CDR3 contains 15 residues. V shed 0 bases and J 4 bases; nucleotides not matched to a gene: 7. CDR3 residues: CASSLGQGDWYEQYF. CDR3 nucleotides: TGTGCCAGCAGCTTGGGACAGGGTGACTGGTACGAGCAGTACTTC.

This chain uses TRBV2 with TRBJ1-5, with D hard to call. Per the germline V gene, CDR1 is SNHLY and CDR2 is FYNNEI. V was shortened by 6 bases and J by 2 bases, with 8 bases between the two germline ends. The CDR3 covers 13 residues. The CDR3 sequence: CASSGSGNQPQHF. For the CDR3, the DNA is TGTGCCAGCAGCGGGTCGGGCAATCAGCCCCAGCATTTT.

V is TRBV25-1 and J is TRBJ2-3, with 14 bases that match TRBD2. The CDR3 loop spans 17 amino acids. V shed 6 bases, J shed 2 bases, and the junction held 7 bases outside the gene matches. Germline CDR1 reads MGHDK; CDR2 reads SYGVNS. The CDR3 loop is CASRDQGLAGATDTQYF. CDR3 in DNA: TGTGCCAGCAGGGACCAGGGACTAGCGGGAGCCACAGATACGCAGTATTTT.

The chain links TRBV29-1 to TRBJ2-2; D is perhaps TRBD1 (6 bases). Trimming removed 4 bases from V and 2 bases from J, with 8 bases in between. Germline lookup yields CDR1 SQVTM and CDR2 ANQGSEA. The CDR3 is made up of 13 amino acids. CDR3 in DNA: TGCAGCGTTGCGGGACAAAACACCGGGGAGCTGTTTTTT. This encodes CSVAGQNTGELFF.

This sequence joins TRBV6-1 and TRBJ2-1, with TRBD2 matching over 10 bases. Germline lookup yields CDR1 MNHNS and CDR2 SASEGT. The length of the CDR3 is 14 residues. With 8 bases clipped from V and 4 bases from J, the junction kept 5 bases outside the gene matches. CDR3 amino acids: CASHQGLAYNEQFF. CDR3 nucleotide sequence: TGTGCCAGCCACCAGGGACTAGCGTACAATGAGCAGTTCTTC.

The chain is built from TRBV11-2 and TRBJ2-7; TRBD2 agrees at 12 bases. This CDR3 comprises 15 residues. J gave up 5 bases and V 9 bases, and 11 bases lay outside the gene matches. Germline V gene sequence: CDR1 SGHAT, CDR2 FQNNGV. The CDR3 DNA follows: TGTGCCAGTGCCCTTTCCGGGACTAGCGGGCACGAGCAGTACTTC. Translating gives CASALSGTSGHEQYF.

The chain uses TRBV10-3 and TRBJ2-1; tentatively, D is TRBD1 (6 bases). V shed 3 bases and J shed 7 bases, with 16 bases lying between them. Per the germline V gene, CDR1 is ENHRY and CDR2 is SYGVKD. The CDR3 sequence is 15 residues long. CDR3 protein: CAISDSGALGNEQFF. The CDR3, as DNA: TGTGCCATCAGTGACTCAGGGGCCTTGGGAAATGAGCAGTTCTTC.

This CDR3 reads CASSPDRRWGEKLFF. The CDR3 DNA reads as TGTGCCAGCAGTCCCGACAGAAGATGGGGTGAAAAACTGTTTTTT. The chain has TRBV27 and TRBJ1-4; TRBD1 is a possible D gene (5 bases). The CDR3 has 15 amino acids. The V gene's germline CDR1 is MNHEY and CDR2 SMNVEV (reference sequence). V shed 5 bases and J shed 7 bases, with 17 bases lying between them.

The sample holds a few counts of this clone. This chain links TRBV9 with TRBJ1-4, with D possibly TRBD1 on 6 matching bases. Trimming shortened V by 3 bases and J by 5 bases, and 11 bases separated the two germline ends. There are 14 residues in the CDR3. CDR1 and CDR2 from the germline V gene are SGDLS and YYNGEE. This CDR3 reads CASSAGQLNEKLFF. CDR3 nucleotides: TGTGCCAGCAGCGCCGGACAGCTAAATGAAAAACTGTTTTTT.

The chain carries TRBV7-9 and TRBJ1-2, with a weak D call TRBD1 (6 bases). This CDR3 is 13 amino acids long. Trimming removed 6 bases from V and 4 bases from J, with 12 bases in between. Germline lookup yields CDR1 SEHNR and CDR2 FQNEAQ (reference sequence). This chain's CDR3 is CASSYDRLYGYTF. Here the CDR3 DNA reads TGTGCCAGCAGTTATGACAGGCTCTATGGCTACACCTTC. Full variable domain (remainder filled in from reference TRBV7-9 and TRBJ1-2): DTGVSQNPRHKITKRGQNVTFRCDPISEHNRLYWYRQTLGQGPEFLTYFQNEAQLEKSRLLSDRFSAERPKGSFSTLEIQRTEQGDSAMYLCASSYDRLYGYTFGSGTRLTVV.

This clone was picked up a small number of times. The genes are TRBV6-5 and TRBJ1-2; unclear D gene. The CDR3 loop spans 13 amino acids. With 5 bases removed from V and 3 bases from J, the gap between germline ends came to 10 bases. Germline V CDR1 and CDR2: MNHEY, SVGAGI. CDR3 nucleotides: TGTGCCAGCAGTGAATACCGGTACTATGGCTACACCTTC. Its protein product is CASSEYRYYGYTF.

The CDR3 loop is CSRLALDTQYF. The CDR3 DNA sequence: TGCAGCAGACTAGCGCTCGATACGCAGTATTTT. The chain recombines TRBV20-1 with TRBJ2-3, with TRBD2 identical over 8 bases. Germline V lookup: CDR1 DFQATT, CDR2 SNEGSKA (reference sequence). The CDR3 consists of 11 residues.

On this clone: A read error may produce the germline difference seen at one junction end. CDR3 DNA sequence: TGTGCTAGCAGCCCTGGCGGGGATACGCAGTATTTT. As protein: CASSPGGDTQYF. This chain uses TRBV7-7 with TRBJ2-3, with D possibly TRBD2 on 5 matching bases. The CDR3 contains 12 residues. Germline lookup yields CDR1 SSHAT and CDR2 FNYEAQ (reference sequence). The variable domain in full, completed from reference TRBV7-7 and TRBJ2-3, reads GAGVSQSPRYKVTKRGQDVTLRCDPISSHATLYWYQQALGQGPEFLTYFNYEAQPDKSGLPSDRFSAERPEGSISTLTIQRTEQRDSAMYRCASSPGGDTQYFGPGTRLTVL.